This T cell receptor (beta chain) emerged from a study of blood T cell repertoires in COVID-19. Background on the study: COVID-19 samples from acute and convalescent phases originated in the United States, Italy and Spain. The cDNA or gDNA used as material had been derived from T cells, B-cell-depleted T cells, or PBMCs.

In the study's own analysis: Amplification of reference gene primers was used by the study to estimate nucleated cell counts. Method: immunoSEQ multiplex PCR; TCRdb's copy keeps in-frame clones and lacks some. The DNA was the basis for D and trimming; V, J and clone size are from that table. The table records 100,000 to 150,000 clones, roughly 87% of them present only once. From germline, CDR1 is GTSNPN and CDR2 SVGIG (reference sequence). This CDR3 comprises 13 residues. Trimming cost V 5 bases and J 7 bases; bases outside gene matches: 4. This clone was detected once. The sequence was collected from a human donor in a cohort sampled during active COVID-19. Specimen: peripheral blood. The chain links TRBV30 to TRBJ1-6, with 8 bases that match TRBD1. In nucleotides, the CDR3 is TGTGCCTGGCACAGGGGGGACAATTCACCCCTCCACTTT. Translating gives CAWHRGDNSPLHF.